This TCR beta chain was recovered during a study of memory B cells and T cells in multiple sclerosis. Clones were read by immunoSEQ multiplex PCR, and TCRdb kept only the in-frame ones, dropping some. The sample includes over 35,000 clones, roughly 80% of them seen just once. Separate sequencing covered autoproliferating (CFSE-dim) and non-proliferating (CFSE-high) T cells from stimulus-free culture. Pooled replicate wells came from around 50 million CFSE-labeled PBMCs cultured approximately seven days without stimulus. PBMCs were labeled with roughly 0.49 uM CFSE and cultured without exogenous stimuli. With 5 bases clipped from V and 4 bases from J, the junction kept 13 bases outside the gene matches. The CDR3 consists of 16 residues. CDR1 and CDR2 from the germline V gene are LNHDA and SQIVND (reference sequence). By its share, this clone is medium-sized. Its antigen is currently unknown.

Input material: PBMCs from blood kept in culture. This clonotype was obtained from a human donor with multiple sclerosis. The rearrangement links TRBV19 to TRBJ1-2; TRBD1 matches 7 bases. CDR3 in DNA: TGTGCCAGTAGTCGTCGGGACAGCCCTATACCCTATGGCTACACCTTC. Its translation: CASSRRDSPIPYGYTF.